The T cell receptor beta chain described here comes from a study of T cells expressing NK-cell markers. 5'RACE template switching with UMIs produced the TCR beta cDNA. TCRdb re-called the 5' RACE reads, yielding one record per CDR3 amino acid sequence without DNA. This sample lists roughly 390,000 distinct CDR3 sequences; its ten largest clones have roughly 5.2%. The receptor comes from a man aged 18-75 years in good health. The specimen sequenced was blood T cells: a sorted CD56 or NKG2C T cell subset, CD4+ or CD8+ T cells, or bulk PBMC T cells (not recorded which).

Here the CDR3 reads CSAMGGPWGYTF. The V and J genes are TRBV20-1 and TRBJ1-2. The CDR3 contains 12 residues. The germline CDR1 and CDR2 sequences are DFQATT and SNEGSKA (reference sequence).